This T cell receptor beta chain originates from a study of response to subunit inactivated influenza vaccine. Overall study findings and caveats: With each seasonal influenza vaccination, the authors suggested, few new T cells are recruited.

This clonotype appeared once. Its target is unknown. MiXCR, applied by TCRdb to the RT-PCR reads, yields one record per CDR3 protein. The sample contains some 520,000 distinct CDR3 sequences, more than 15% of which appear only once. Germline lookup yields CDR1 MDHEN and CDR2 SYDVKM. The CDR3 is 15 amino acids. Trimming cost V 6 bases and J 4 bases, with 16 bases left between them. The V gene is TRBV28, the J gene TRBJ2-4; weak D call: TRBD1 (5 bases). The TCR was taken from a man between 50 and 75 years old who received an inactivated influenza vaccine. The input for sequencing was CD4+ T cells sorted from PBMCs, taken approximately 25 months after vaccination. The CDR3 protein is CASSLGGQGKNIQYF. As DNA, the CDR3 is TGTGCCAGCAGCCTCGGTGGGCAGGGAAAAAACATTCAGTACTTC.